The 21 T cell receptor beta chains below come from one sample, sequenced in a study of OX40 agonist ivuxolimab in advanced cancers. Assay used: immunoSEQ multiplex PCR; TCRdb lists only in-frame clones, some missing. The table lists about 42,000 clones, approximately 83% of them singletons, with around 14% in the top ten. The specimen comprised CD4+ or CD8+ T cells sorted from blood, sampled in a trial of the OX40 agonist ivuxolimab. Source of these receptors: an adult with an advanced solid tumor such as melanoma, head and neck, liver or kidney cancer.

V usage is TRBV14 and J usage is TRBJ1-2; D remains ambiguous. CDR1 is SGHDN and CDR2 is FVKESK in the germline V gene. The CDR3 is made up of 12 amino acids. Trimming took 1 base from V and 7 from J, leaving 7 bases between them. The CDR3 loop reads CASSQGDPGYTF. The CDR3 coding sequence is TGTGCCAGCAGCCAAGGGGATCCTGGCTACACCTTC.

The DNA of the CDR3 is TGCGCCAGCAGTGATAGGGACCAAGAGACCCAGTACTTC. This sequence encodes CASSDRDQETQYF. This chain connects TRBV10-1 to TRBJ2-5; no clear D. The V end lost 3 bases, the J end lost 0 bases, and 5 bases lay between the germline ends. The V gene's germline CDR1 is WNHNN and CDR2 SYGVQD (reference sequence). This CDR3 comprises 13 residues.

This chain joins TRBV28 and TRBJ1-5; D unresolved. The CDR3 is 15 amino acids. The germline gives CDR1 MDHEN, CDR2 SYDVKM. Trimming took off 4 bases at V and 0 bases at J, with 10 bases between the two ends. This chain's CDR3 is CASSWLTVSNQPQHF. The CDR3 region has the DNA TGTGCCAGCAGTTGGCTGACCGTTAGCAATCAGCCCCAGCATTTT.

The chain joins TRBV28 to TRBJ2-3; TRBD1 agrees at 8 bases. The CDR3 contains 16 residues. Trimming at V came to 2 bases and at J to 6 bases, leaving 10 bases not matched to a gene. From germline, CDR1 is MDHEN and CDR2 SYDVKM. This CDR3 reads CASSLPTGDSRDTQYF. CDR3 DNA: TGTGCCAGCAGTTTACCGACAGGGGATAGTCGGGATACGCAGTATTTT.

V usage is TRBV6-4 and J usage is TRBJ2-2; D unresolved. Trimming removed 6 bases at V and 2 bases at J, with 1 base between. Per the germline V gene, CDR1 is MRHNA and CDR2 is SNTAGT. CDR3 length: 11 amino acids. The DNA for the CDR3 is TGTGCCAGCAGCAACACCGGGGAGCTGTTTTTT. Translation: CASSNTGELFF.

The chain links TRBV5-6 to TRBJ2-1; possible D gene TRBD2, 5 bases. V was shortened by 0 bases and J by 9 bases, with 10 bases between the two germline ends. CDR3 size: 13 residues. Looked up from germline, CDR1 is SGHDT and CDR2 is YYEEEE. The CDR3 protein is CASSLGAGGEQFF. CDR3 DNA sequence: TGTGCCAGCAGCTTGGGGGCGGGCGGTGAGCAGTTCTTC. Full variable domain (remainder filled in from reference TRBV5-6 and TRBJ2-1): DAGVTQSPTHLIKTRGQQVTLRCSPKSGHDTVSWYQQALGQGPQFIFQYYEEEERQRGNFPDRFSGHQFPNYSSELNVNALLLGDSALYLCASSLGAGGEQFFGPGTRLTVL.

The V gene is TRBV7-9, the J gene TRBJ2-5, with a tentative D call TRBD2 (5 bases). Germline assignment: CDR1 SEHNR and CDR2 FQNEAQ (reference sequence). The CDR3 has 11 residues. The ends were cut back, 1 base at V and 9 bases at J, with 6 bases in the middle. CDR3 nucleotides: TGTGCCAGCAGCTTAGACGGGGCCCAGTACTTC. It yields the protein CASSLDGAQYF.

A word on this clone: At one end, the junction sequence differs from germline, possibly due to a read error. J is TRBJ2-7 and V is TRBV29-1; 12 bases line up with TRBD2. This CDR3 has 16 amino acids. Germline lookup yields CDR1 SQVTM and CDR2 ANQGSEA. The CDR3, as DNA: TGCAGCGTTCAAGACGGACGGACTAGCGGGATGTACGAGCAGTACTTC. It encodes CSVQDGRTSGMYEQYF.

CDR3 loop: CASSLRVLALNTEAFF. The DNA for the CDR3 is TGTGCCAGCAGTTTAAGAGTCTTGGCCCTGAACACTGAAGCTTTCTTT. The chain has TRBV28 and TRBJ1-1, with unresolved D. Germline lookup yields CDR1 MDHEN and CDR2 SYDVKM. The CDR3 has 16 amino acids. Trimming took off 2 bases at V and 0 bases at J, with 13 bases between the two ends.

The gene calls are TRBV11-2 and TRBJ2-7, with TRBD1 matching 8 bases. The CDR3 has 17 residues. Trimming at V came to 5 bases and at J to 0 bases, leaving 12 bases not matched to a gene. Per germline, CDR1 SGHAT and CDR2 FQNNGV. CDR3 amino acids: CASSPYPRDRSSYEQYF. CDR3 sequence (DNA): TGTGCCAGCAGCCCCTACCCCCGGGACAGGAGCTCCTACGAGCAGTACTTC.

This chain's CDR3 is CASTIQGMNTEAFF. DNA for the CDR3: TGCGCCAGCACAATACAGGGGATGAACACTGAAGCTTTCTTT. J is TRBJ1-1 and V is TRBV5-1, with TRBD1 matching 7 bases. CDR1 is SGHRS, CDR2 YFSETQ, per germline. Unmatched junction bases numbered 5, after V lost 6 bases and J lost 0 bases. The CDR3 length is 14 residues. Together with reference TRBV5-1 and TRBJ1-1, the CDR3 gives the full variable domain: KAGVTQTPRYLIKTRGQQVTLSCSPISGHRSVSWYQQTPGQGLQFLFEYFSETQRNKGNFPGRFSGRQFSNSRSEMNVSTLELGDSALYLCASTIQGMNTEAFFGQGTRLTVV.

V gene TRBV9 combines with J gene TRBJ1-2; weak D call: TRBD1 (6 bases). The V end lost 4 bases, the J end lost 4 bases, and 14 bases lay between the germline ends. Germline V gene lookup returns CDR1 SGDLS and CDR2 YYNGEE. The CDR3 runs to 14 residues. As DNA, the CDR3 is TGTGCCAGCAGCCCCGGCGGGACATTCTATGGCTACACCTTC. It is translated as CASSPGGTFYGYTF.

The CDR3 DNA follows: TGTGCCAGTTCAGGGGGCGAGCGCTTTGAAGCTTTCTTT. Residues: CASSGGERFEAFF. The chain combines TRBV7-2 with TRBJ1-1; 8 bases are shared with TRBD1. The CDR3 totals 13 residues. Germline V gene lookup returns CDR1 SGHTA and CDR2 FQGNSA. The trim removed 9 bases at V and 7 bases at J, leaving 10 bases unmatched. Drawing the rest from reference TRBV7-2 and TRBJ1-1, the complete variable domain is GAGVSQSPSNKVTEKGKDVELRCDPISGHTALYWYRQSLGQGLEFLIYFQGNSAPDKSGLPSDRFSAERTGGSVSTLTIQRTQQEDSAVYLCASSGGERFEAFFGQGTRLTVV.

The chain recombines TRBV7-9 with TRBJ1-3, with D perhaps TRBD1 (6 bases). Germline V gives CDR1 SEHNR, CDR2 FQNEAQ (reference sequence). Trimming cost V 6 bases and J 0 bases, with 6 bases left between them. The CDR3 loop spans 13 amino acids. CDR3 coding DNA: TGTGCCAGCAGGGACAGCTCTGGAAACACCATATATTTT. Protein sequence: CASRDSSGNTIYF.

V usage is TRBV19 and J usage is TRBJ2-7; TRBD1 might be the D (5 bases). Trimming shortened V by 5 bases and J by 3 bases, and 11 bases separated the two germline ends. Germline assignment: CDR1 LNHDA and CDR2 SQIVND (reference sequence). The CDR3 covers 13 residues. The CDR3 loop reads CASSAGMNYEQYF. Written as DNA, the CDR3 is TGTGCCAGTAGTGCAGGGATGAACTACGAGCAGTACTTC.

This rearrangement joins TRBV5-4 to TRBJ2-7; 12 bases fit TRBD2. This CDR3 has 18 amino acids. Unmatched junction bases numbered 16, after V lost 0 bases and J lost 9 bases. CDR1 and CDR2 (germline): SGHNT, YYREEE (reference sequence). In DNA, the CDR3 is TGTGCCAGCAGCTTGGAGTTGACTAGCGGGAGATTGGTCGGGCGGCAGTACTTC. Translated, it gives CASSLELTSGRLVGRQYF. Full variable domain (remainder filled in from reference TRBV5-4 and TRBJ2-7): ETGVTQSPTHLIKTRGQQVTLRCSSQSGHNTVSWYQQALGQGPQFIFQYYREEENGRGNFPPRFSGLQFPNYSSELNVNALELDDSALYLCASSLELTSGRLVGRQYFGPGTRLTVT.

This clone was picked up one time. V and J are TRBV10-3 and TRBJ2-1, with 15 positions matching TRBD2. Germline trimming cut 0 bases from V and 7 bases from J; bases unmatched to any gene: 1. This CDR3 has 16 residues. The germline V gene has CDR1 ENHRY and CDR2 SYGVKD. CDR3 loop: CAISESGTSGRNEQFF. CDR3 DNA sequence: TGTGCCATCAGTGAGTCCGGGACTAGCGGGAGGAATGAGCAGTTCTTC.

The chain combines TRBV6-1 with TRBJ2-7; no clear D gene. Germline V gene data show CDR1 as MNHNS and CDR2 as SASEGT. V was clipped by 0 bases and J by 0 bases, with 12 bases between them. The CDR3 extends over 16 amino acids. CDR3 in DNA: TGTGCCAGCAGTGAAGCACTCCGGCTGCCCTCCTACGAGCAGTACTTC. Protein product: CASSEALRLPSYEQYF.

This chain connects TRBV29-1 to TRBJ1-3, with D unresolved. Germline values: CDR1 SQVTM, CDR2 ANQGSEA. V lost 2 bases and J 0 bases, leaving 8 bases between the germline ends. The CDR3 consists of 14 residues. The CDR3 reads CSVESSYSGNTIYF. The CDR3 coding sequence is TGCAGCGTTGAATCTAGCTACTCTGGAAACACCATATATTTT.

The J gene is TRBJ1-5, the V gene TRBV6-1; D not certain. The CDR3 totals 14 residues. V gave up 6 bases and J gave up 0 bases, with 9 bases separating them. CDR1 MNHNS and CDR2 SASEGT come from the germline V gene. The CDR3 DNA follows: TGTGCCAGCAGGAACGTGGTTAGCAATCAGCCCCAGCATTTT. This translates into CASRNVVSNQPQHF.

Details on this clone: At one end the junction does not follow the germline gene, possibly because of a read error. The V and J genes are TRBV7-6 and TRBJ1-1, with TRBD1 matching 7 bases. This CDR3 has 15 amino acids. The germline V gene has CDR1 SGHVS and CDR2 FNYEAQ. In DNA form, the CDR3 reads TGTGCCAGCAGCTTAGGCACAGGGGTGAAGACTGAAGCTTTCTTT. Encoded protein: CASSLGTGVKTEAFF.